This TCR beta chain was documented in a study of CD8+CD57+ T cells in acquired aplastic anemia. Findings and limits, study-wide: CD8+ Simpson's diversity in patients was not significantly different from that in controls. Common to patients and controls were approximately 30 CD8+ CDR3 sequences.

This clonotype appeared a single time. The antigen is unknown. Genomic DNA constituted the template upon which TCR beta VDJ and CDR3 profiling was performed. TCRdb used MiXCR to reprocess the reads, holding one entry per CDR3 protein. The data show about 110,000 distinct CDR3 sequences, 51% seen once. The CDR3 extends over 15 amino acids. The V end was cut by 3 bases, the J end by 1 base, with 12 bases between. Germline CDR1 reads SNHLY; CDR2 reads FYNNEI. Input material: sorted CD4+, CD8+, or CD8+CD57+ T cells (not recorded which) from PBMCs. This chain uses TRBV2 with TRBJ1-1; D is possibly TRBD1 (5 bases). This sequence originates from a human donor in good health, serving as a control. DNA for the CDR3: TGTGCCAGCAGTGATACTGACAGTGGGAACACTGAAGCTTTCTTT. Encoded protein: CASSDTDSGNTEAFF.